Given below is one T cell receptor (beta chain) in context. The V end lost 3 bases, the J end lost 8 bases, and 13 bases lay between the germline ends. The germline CDR1 and CDR2 sequences are MNHEY and SMNVEV (reference sequence). The CDR3 consists of 14 residues. This entry is derived from a study of blood T cell repertoires in COVID-19. The protocol was immunoSEQ multiplex PCR, while the TCRdb copy is restricted to in-frame clones and leaves out a portion. This table holds about 480,000 clones, around 87% found once. Material for sequencing was PBMCs or T cells enriched from blood (not recorded which). This sequence originates from a middle-aged woman who had recovered from COVID-19. V gene TRBV27 combines with J gene TRBJ1-4; TRBD1 is a possible D gene (6 bases). The CDR3 spells CASSFTGQGEKLFF. CDR3 nucleotide sequence: TGTGCCAGCAGTTTCACGGGTCAGGGGGAAAAACTGTTTTTT. Together with reference TRBV27 and TRBJ1-4, the CDR3 gives the full variable domain: EAQVTQNPRYLITVTGKKLTVTCSQNMNHEYMSWYRQDPGLGLRQIYYSMNVEVTDKGDVPEGYKVSRKEKRNFPLILESPSPNQTSLYFCASSFTGQGEKLFFGSGTQLSVL.